This T cell receptor (beta chain) originates from a study of shared clonotypes between healthy human individuals (dated by TCRdb to about 2020). With regard to the full study: Two women and a few men aged 18 to 49 years were included in the cohort. Per donor, three plates each were used for CD4 naive and CD4 memory, two for CD8 naive, and one for CD8 memory. The study deeply sequenced blood TCR repertoires of five healthy adults to estimate repertoire size and the extent of clonotype sharing between individuals. Each donor's leukapheresis produced roughly between roughly 0.85 and 9.5 billion PBMCs. To increase sequencing depth and limit assay-specific biases, different laboratories used diverse techniques to prepare libraries and sequence TCR repertoires. Study-wide findings and limitations: Pairwise subsampling led to the expectation that sequencing depth would affect the degree of clonotype sharing among donors. Sampling was limited to blood, and TCR repertoires in tissue likely differ from TCR repertoires in blood. Even with the large sequencing depth, rarefaction of the sorted-subset datasets indicated that sequencing was incomplete. Compared with non-shared clonotypes, the clonotypes found in all four sorted-subset donors had higher generation probabilities. Because the study included a small number of donors, the genetic and exposure-history diversity represented was limited. When a handful of donors were compared, the shared fraction of clonotypes was around 4.6% for naive CD4, about 4% for naive CD8, more than 2% for memory CD4, and 0.35% to 0.5% for memory CD8. Larger estimated clonotype richness was generally found for naive subsets than for memory subsets.

Using the deep immunoSEQ assay, multiplex PCR amplified TCR CDR3 regions from genomic DNA. For each cell subset, the extracted genomic DNA was distributed evenly across all wells of several immunoSEQ 96-well plates, and each plate served as one replicate. For sorted subsets, each replicate PCR was loaded with 150 to 250 ng genomic DNA, equivalent to 25,000 to 30,000 T cell genomes. Purified libraries were quantified with a Qubit 3.0 fluorometer, sized on a Bioanalyzer 2100, and re-quantified with the KAPA Library Quantification kit. A separate single-read 150-cycle Illumina NextSeq 550 flow cell was used to sequence each immunoSEQ 96-well plate. The authors' analysis ran thus. Because the immunoSEQ output included only junctional sequences and no quality scores, the filtering could not be the same as the filtering used for full-length reads. Sequences were annotated with PyIR, a Python wrapper for IgBLAST v1.9, using IMGT germline references to assign V/J genes and CDR3. Reads were removed for weak V/J assignments (E-value above 1e-6), missing CDR3, stop codons, out-of-frame junctions, or ambiguous translated residues. V3J clonotypes were defined by identical inferred V gene, J gene, and CDR3 amino acid sequence. Percentage overlap between repertoires was calculated by dividing the number of shared unique clonotypes by the size of the smaller repertoire. Richness of each repertoire was evaluated using RTK rarefaction, the Chao1 estimator, and Recon v2.1 estimates of unobserved clonotypes. Generation probabilities were computed with OLGA for all TCRbeta clonotypes obtained by the gDNA method from several donors. Entries here come from immuneACCESS through TCRdb and include only in-frame sequences with V and J called. Some clones fail to appear in such tables; in the studies checked, an unresolved V gene covers under half of the shortfall, and the cause of the remainder is unknown. The V and J calls and clone size are taken from that table; D and trimming were inferred from the DNA. A total of 730,000 or so clones appear in this sample, roughly 70% of them only once. The leading ten clones occupy about 1.8% of the sample.

Trimming removed 5 bases from V and 5 bases from J, leaving 12 bases between the germline ends. CDR1 and CDR2 are read off the germline V gene as SGHTA and FQGNSA. The CDR3, from cysteine to phenylalanine, totals 13 residues. Only the CDR3 part of the read is kept: 39 bases, read in frame from the first base. Healthy HIV-negative adults with no recently reported acute infections or vaccinations were included as donors. Every donor was a Caucasian adult living in Nashville, Tennessee, USA. CD4+ T cells were enriched by magnetic negative selection; naive cells were then positively selected on CD45RA, and the negative fraction formed the memory subset. Blood was obtained by leukapheresis, after which PBMCs were separated by Ficoll-Histopaque density gradient centrifugation and cryopreserved in liquid nitrogen vapor phase. Analytical flow cytometry was used to check the purity and quantity of every magnetically sorted T cell population. Genomic DNA was isolated from each sorted fraction and quantified by UV absorbance on a Nanodrop 2000c.

Remarks on this clone: The target of this receptor is not known. Base-call qualities are not available, and no considerably larger clone is one nucleotide away.

The TCR was taken from a woman aged 30 to 39 in good health. The sequence is built from TRBV7-2 and TRBJ1-1, with a weak D call of TRBD1 (6 bases match). The sample consisted of memory CD4+ T cells sorted from blood. Reading the label with the study, this specimen's cell subset or site is: CD45RA-negative fraction. CDR3 protein: CASSPTGRTEAFF. The nucleotide sequence reads TGTGCCAGCAGCCCTACAGGGCGAACTGAAGCTTTCTTT.